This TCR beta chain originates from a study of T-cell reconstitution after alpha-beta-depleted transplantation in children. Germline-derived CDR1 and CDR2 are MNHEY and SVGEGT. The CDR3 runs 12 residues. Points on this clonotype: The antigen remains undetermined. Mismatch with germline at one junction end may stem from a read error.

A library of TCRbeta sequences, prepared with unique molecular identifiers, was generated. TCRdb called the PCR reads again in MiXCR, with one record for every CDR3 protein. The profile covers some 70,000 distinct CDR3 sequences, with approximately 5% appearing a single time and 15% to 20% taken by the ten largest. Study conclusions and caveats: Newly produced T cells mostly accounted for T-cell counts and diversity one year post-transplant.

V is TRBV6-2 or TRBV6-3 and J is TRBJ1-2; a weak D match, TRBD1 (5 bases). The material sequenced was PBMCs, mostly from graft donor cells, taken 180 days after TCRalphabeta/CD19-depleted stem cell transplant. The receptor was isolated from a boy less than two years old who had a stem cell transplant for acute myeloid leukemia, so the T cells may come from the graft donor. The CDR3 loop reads CTSSLGGYGYTF. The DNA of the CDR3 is TGTACCAGCAGCCTCGGGGGATATGGCTACACCTTC.